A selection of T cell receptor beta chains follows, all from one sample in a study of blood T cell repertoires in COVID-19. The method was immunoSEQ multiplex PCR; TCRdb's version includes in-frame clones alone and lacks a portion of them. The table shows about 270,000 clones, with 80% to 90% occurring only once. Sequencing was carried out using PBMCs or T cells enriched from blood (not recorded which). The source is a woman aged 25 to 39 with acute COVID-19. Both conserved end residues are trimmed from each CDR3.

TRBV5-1 ASSLYDLGTGIDTEAF
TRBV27 ASSWTGAITGQETQY
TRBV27 ASSFGGGGYT
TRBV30 AWSKISTDTQY
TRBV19 ASSSAGQSISGANVLT
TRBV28 ASSSPLAGASNEQF
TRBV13 ASSLIARGRNQPQH
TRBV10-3 AIRGQANTGELF
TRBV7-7 ASSPYTGEMGEQY
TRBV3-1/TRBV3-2 ASRRGPEGQPQH
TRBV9 ASSQTGTPNTEAF
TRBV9 ASSYRQGGMSEQF
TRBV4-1 ASSQESRAEAF
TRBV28 ASSSGGGEIYGYT
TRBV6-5 ASSYWGGGPVETQY
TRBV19 ASSIDWGRNQPQH
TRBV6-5 ASSTQGNSYNEQF
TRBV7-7 ASSLLAGGPPGELF
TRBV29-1 SARGLAGISNEQF
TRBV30 AWSPGTGGAYFYGYT
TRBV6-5 ASSYSLMATYNEQF
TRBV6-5 ASSPPGGPVRQY
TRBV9 ASSATSGGYEQY